The 30 T cell receptor beta chains reported below all come from one sample, sequenced in a study of T cell responses to AZD1222 COVID-19 vaccine. Assay used: immunoSEQ multiplex PCR; TCRdb lists only in-frame clones, some missing. This table holds more than 100,000 clones, 92% found once. This material consisted of peripheral blood, taken on day 0 of AZD1222 vaccination. Source of these receptors: an adult in good health.

This clone occurred once. This sequence joins TRBV27 and TRBJ1-4, with 7 nucleotides matching TRBD1. The CDR3 sequence is 12 residues long. The ends lost 6 bases at V and 12 bases at J; junction bases unmatched: 7. Germline V CDR1 and CDR2: MNHEY, SMNVEV (reference sequence). The CDR3 nucleotides read TGTGCCAGCAGACCCCGCAGGGGGGAACTGTTTTTT. Amino acid sequence: CASRPRRGELFF.

The chain couples TRBV30 to TRBJ2-3, with D possibly matching TRBD2 (5 bases). CDR3 length equals 11 residues. Germline lookup yields CDR1 GTSNPN and CDR2 SVGIG (reference sequence). Trimming removed 3 bases from V and 10 bases from J, with 11 bases in between. This CDR3 reads CAWRGVWAQYF. The CDR3 DNA sequence: TGTGCCTGGAGGGGAGTCTGGGCGCAGTATTTT.

The chain carries TRBV4-1 and TRBJ1-6; 9 positions match TRBD1. Trimming at V came to 5 bases and at J to 8 bases, leaving 4 bases not matched to a gene. The CDR3 totals 14 residues. CDR1 MGHRA and CDR2 YSYEKL come from the germline V gene. The DNA of the CDR3 is TGCGCCAGCAGCATCCGGGACAGGGATTCACCCCTCCACTTT. Translated: CASSIRDRDSPLHF.

This clone was detected only a few times. Other DNA sequences in the sample encode the same CDR3. The V gene is TRBV7-9, the J gene TRBJ1-6; D gene ambiguous. The CDR3 is made up of 14 amino acids. CDR1 is SEHNR, CDR2 FQNEAQ, per germline (reference sequence). Deletions cut 3 bases from V and 6 bases from J, with 9 bases between. The CDR3 nucleotides are TGTGCCAGCAGCTTTCTAGGGCCTAATTCACCCCTCCACTTT. Protein: CASSFLGPNSPLHF.

The chain uses TRBV6-6 and TRBJ1-4; D gene uncertain. Trimming stripped 5 bases from V and 7 bases from J, with 8 bases between. The germline V gene encodes CDR1 MNHNY and CDR2 SVGAGI (reference sequence). This CDR3 is 12 amino acids long. CDR3 DNA sequence: TGTGCCAGCAGTCCCCCAGTTGAAAAACTGTTTTTT. It codes for CASSPPVEKLFF.

V is TRBV13 and J is TRBJ2-5; D is unclear. V gave up 5 bases and J gave up 4 bases, with 20 bases separating them. The germline gives CDR1 PRHDT, CDR2 FYEKMQ (reference sequence). The CDR3 extends over 16 amino acids. The chain's CDR3 is CASSDSFSVGPETQYF. CDR3 nucleotides: TGTGCCAGCAGCGATTCATTTTCCGTGGGTCCAGAGACCCAGTACTTC.

The chain links TRBV27 to TRBJ1-2; D is unresolved. Trimming stripped 3 bases from V and 1 base from J, with 9 bases between. CDR1 MNHEY and CDR2 SMNVEV come from the germline V gene (reference sequence). This CDR3 spans 14 amino acids. CDR3 coding DNA: TGTGCCAGCAGTTTTGGAGTAAATAACTATGGCTACACCTTC. It encodes CASSFGVNNYGYTF.

In its sample, this clone was seen once. The CDR3 coding sequence is TGCGCCAGCAGCTTCGGGACAGGGATTTCCTACGAGCAGTACTTC. Translated: CASSFGTGISYEQYF. The V and J genes are TRBV4-1 and TRBJ2-7, with 9 bases that match TRBD1. CDR1 MGHRA and CDR2 YSYEKL come from the germline V gene. CDR3 length equals 15 residues. J was trimmed by 1 base and V by 5 bases; bases with no gene match: 6.

In its sample, this clone was seen once. This chain links TRBV14 with TRBJ2-3, with 8 positions matching TRBD2. CDR3 length equals 13 residues. V shed 4 bases, J shed 6 bases, and the junction held 3 bases outside the gene matches. CDR1 is SGHDN and CDR2 is FVKESK in the germline V gene. The CDR3 bases are TGTGCCAGCAGCCGGGGACTAGTGGATACGCAGTATTTT. It encodes CASSRGLVDTQYF.

The rearrangement uses TRBV9 and TRBJ1-5, with D possibly being TRBD1 (6 bases). V gave up 0 bases and J gave up 3 bases, with 10 bases separating them. Per germline, CDR1 SGDLS and CDR2 YYNGEE. This CDR3 is built from 15 residues. The CDR3 here is CASSVGWTDNQPQHF. The CDR3 DNA is TGTGCCAGCAGCGTAGGGTGGACAGACAATCAGCCCCAGCATTTT.

The chain couples TRBV7-9 to TRBJ1-5; 9 positions match TRBD1. Germline CDR1 is SEHNR and CDR2 is FQNEAQ (reference sequence). The CDR3 length is 14 residues. Losses at the gene ends were 3 bases for V and 4 bases for J; bases not matched to a gene: 1. The CDR3 reads CASSLTGGNQPQHF. Written as DNA, the CDR3 is TGTGCCAGCAGCTTGACAGGGGGTAATCAGCCCCAGCATTTT. The whole variable domain, filled in from reference TRBV7-9 and TRBJ1-5, reads DTGVSQNPRHKITKRGQNVTFRCDPISEHNRLYWYRQTLGQGPEFLTYFQNEAQLEKSRLLSDRFSAERPKGSFSTLEIQRTEQGDSAMYLCASSLTGGNQPQHFGDGTRLSIL.

The J gene is TRBJ2-2, the V gene TRBV7-2; TRBD1 matches at 7 bases. The CDR3 length is 16 residues. J lost 2 bases, V lost 6 bases, and 9 bases had no gene match. Germline CDR1 reads SGHTA; CDR2 reads FQGNSA. The chain's CDR3 is CASRSQGVLNTGELFF. The CDR3 nucleotides are TGTGCCAGCAGAAGCCAGGGGGTCCTTAACACCGGGGAGCTGTTTTTT.

This clone was detected once. The chain is built from TRBV7-2 and TRBJ2-5; possibly TRBD2 for D (6 bases). Germline V lookup: CDR1 SGHTA, CDR2 FQGNSA. The CDR3 has 15 residues. Trimming stripped 1 base from V and 4 bases from J, with 13 bases between. As DNA, the CDR3 is TGTGCCAGCAGCTTAGGTGGCGGGATACCAGAGACCCAGTACTTC. It yields the protein CASSLGGGIPETQYF. The full variable domain, in which reference TRBV7-2 and TRBJ2-5 provide the parts outside the CDR3, is GAGVSQSPSNKVTEKGKDVELRCDPISGHTALYWYRQSLGQGLEFLIYFQGNSAPDKSGLPSDRFSAERTGGSVSTLTIQRTQQEDSAVYLCASSLGGGIPETQYFGPGTRLLVL.

The chain combines TRBV10-3 with TRBJ1-4; a possible D gene is TRBD1 (5 bases). Trimming pared 7 bases from V and 4 bases from J, leaving 16 bases between. CDR1 ENHRY and CDR2 SYGVKD come from the germline V gene. The CDR3 has 15 residues. Here the CDR3 DNA reads TGTGCCATCAAGCAGGGCCTCCATGATAATGAAAAACTGTTTTTT. This codes for CAIKQGLHDNEKLFF.

The chain recombines TRBV12-3 or TRBV12-4 with TRBJ2-3; weak D call: TRBD2 (6 bases). The CDR3 totals 13 residues. Trimming cost V 5 bases and J 1 base, with 7 bases left between them. The CDR3 sequence is CASSPGGTDTQYF. CDR3 in DNA: TGTGCCAGCAGTCCGGGGGGCACAGATACGCAGTATTTT.

The V call is TRBV30, the J call TRBJ1-5; possible D gene TRBD1, 5 bases. The CDR3 covers 14 residues. The germline CDR1 and CDR2 sequences are GTSNPN and SVGIG (reference sequence). Trimming cost V 5 bases and J 2 bases, with 13 bases left between them. The CDR3 here is CAWGGSRGNQPQHF. CDR3 DNA sequence: TGTGCCTGGGGAGGCAGCAGGGGCAATCAGCCCCAGCATTTT.

This CDR3 is CATSDSRLAGGPNNEQFF. The DNA of the CDR3 is TGTGCCACCAGTGACTCCCGACTAGCGGGAGGACCTAACAATGAGCAGTTCTTC. This chain uses TRBV24-1 with TRBJ2-1, with 13 bases fitting TRBD2. With V trimmed by 4 bases and J by 5 bases, 10 bases remained unmatched. CDR1 is KGHDR, CDR2 SFDVKD, per germline. The CDR3 contains 18 residues.

V usage is TRBV7-2 and J usage is TRBJ1-5; 8 bases map to TRBD1. The CDR3 spans 16 residues. Germline V CDR1 and CDR2: SGHTA, FQGNSA. With V trimmed by 4 bases and J by 2 bases, 7 bases remained unmatched. CDR3 DNA sequence: TGTGCCAGCAGCTCCCCCAGGGGGCTGGGCAATCAGCCCCAGCATTTT. It specifies CASSSPRGLGNQPQHF. The complete variable domain, with remaining parts taken from reference TRBV7-2 and TRBJ1-5, reads GAGVSQSPSNKVTEKGKDVELRCDPISGHTALYWYRQSLGQGLEFLIYFQGNSAPDKSGLPSDRFSAERTGGSVSTLTIQRTQQEDSAVYLCASSSPRGLGNQPQHFGDGTRLSIL.

The J gene is TRBJ2-1, the V gene TRBV4-3; 12 nucleotides align to TRBD2. CDR1 is LGHNA, CDR2 YSLEER, per germline. The CDR3 extends over 17 amino acids. Trimming cost V 0 bases and J 6 bases; bases outside gene matches: 6. The CDR3, as DNA: TGCGCCAGCAGCCAAGAGTACTCTAGCGGGGGGGTCAATGAGCAGTTCTTC. Amino acids: CASSQEYSSGGVNEQFF.

The genes are TRBV30 and TRBJ2-1, with a possible D match to TRBD2 (6 bases). Deletions cut 6 bases from V and 0 bases from J, with 9 bases between. Looked up from germline, CDR1 is GTSNPN and CDR2 is SVGIG (reference sequence). The CDR3 runs 13 residues. This CDR3 reads CACRDFSYNEQFF. CDR3 DNA: TGTGCCTGCCGGGACTTCTCCTACAATGAGCAGTTCTTC.

The chain is built from TRBV6-5 and TRBJ1-3; no firm D call. Trimming took off 0 bases at V and 3 bases at J, with 12 bases between the two ends. The germline gives CDR1 MNHEY, CDR2 SVGAGI. The length of the CDR3 is 16 residues. The CDR3 reads CASSYSPDTFGNTIYF. CDR3 DNA sequence: TGTGCCAGCAGTTACTCCCCCGACACCTTTGGAAACACCATATATTTT.

This clone was counted a single time. J is TRBJ1-1 and V is TRBV27; D is uncertain. From germline, CDR1 is MNHEY and CDR2 SMNVEV (reference sequence). Trimming pared 5 bases from V and 2 bases from J, leaving 15 bases between. The length of the CDR3 is 15 residues. Here the CDR3 DNA reads TGTGCCAGCAGTCCTCAGTTGCCGGGAAACACTGAAGCTTTCTTT. Encoded protein: CASSPQLPGNTEAFF.

The chain combines TRBV6-6 with TRBJ1-1; D gene uncertain. Trimming pared 2 bases from V and 1 base from J, leaving 8 bases between. Germline CDR1 MNHNY, CDR2 SVGAGI (reference sequence). This CDR3 contains 14 residues. The CDR3 is CASSYGNTNTEAFF. The CDR3 DNA reads as TGTGCCAGCAGTTACGGTAATACGAACACTGAAGCTTTCTTT.

This chain uses TRBV6-5 with TRBJ1-2; D remains unclear. Looked up from germline, CDR1 is MNHEY and CDR2 is SVGAGI. The V end was cut by 5 bases, the J end by 5 bases, with 12 bases between. The CDR3 has 13 residues. The CDR3 spells CASSTSGRYGYTF. The DNA for the CDR3 is TGTGCCAGCAGTACCTCGGGGAGGTATGGCTACACCTTC.

The chain recombines TRBV6-5 with TRBJ1-5; no reliable D call. Germline CDR1 reads MNHEY; CDR2 reads SVGAGI. This CDR3 comprises 13 residues. Deletions cut 2 bases from V and 0 bases from J, with 2 bases between. CDR3 region: CASSYNSNQPQHF. For the CDR3, the DNA is TGTGCCAGCAGTTACAATAGCAATCAGCCCCAGCATTTT.

The chain is built from TRBV10-3 and TRBJ2-3, with 8 nucleotides matching TRBD2. The CDR3 runs 16 residues. The germline gives CDR1 ENHRY, CDR2 SYGVKD. The ends lost 6 bases at V and 4 bases at J; junction bases unmatched: 12. The CDR3 bases are TGTGCCATCAGGGAGGATAGCGGGATAGCGGCAGATACGCAGTATTTT. Amino acid sequence: CAIREDSGIAADTQYF.

The chain joins TRBV5-8 to TRBJ2-7; D is unresolved. This CDR3 is 14 amino acids long. Per germline, CDR1 SGHTS and CDR2 YDEGEE. The ends were cut back, 2 bases at V and 0 bases at J, with 9 bases in the middle. The CDR3: CASSLGGSSYEQYF. CDR3 DNA sequence: TGTGCCAGCAGCTTAGGCGGAAGCTCCTACGAGCAGTACTTC.

The rearrangement links TRBV7-2 to TRBJ2-1; 10 bases are shared with TRBD2. Trimming cost V 1 base and J 15 bases; bases outside gene matches: 15. Germline V gives CDR1 SGHTA, CDR2 FQGNSA. This CDR3 has 16 amino acids. The CDR3 reads CASSLDEGLAPTGSFF. The CDR3, as DNA: TGTGCCAGCAGCTTAGATGAGGGACTAGCGCCAACGGGGTCGTTCTTC.

The gene calls are TRBV2 and TRBJ2-1, with 10 bases fitting TRBD2. The CDR3 sequence is 21 residues long. Germline assignment: CDR1 SNHLY and CDR2 FYNNEI. V lost 8 bases to trimming and J lost 4 bases; unmatched junction nucleotides: 26. This CDR3 reads CASRAGGAAGLAIIQYNEQFF. CDR3 sequence (DNA): TGTGCCAGCCGAGCTGGGGGCGCCGCGGGACTAGCGATTATTCAATACAATGAGCAGTTCTTC.

The genes are TRBV18 and TRBJ2-1; TRBD2 matches at 10 bases. CDR1 is KGHSH and CDR2 is LQKENI in the germline V gene. V gave up 4 bases and J gave up 4 bases; unmatched junction bases: 13. The length of the CDR3 is 18 residues. CDR3 amino acids: CASSLVSLAGVGYNEQFF. For the CDR3, the DNA is TGTGCCAGCTCACTAGTTAGTCTAGCGGGAGTAGGTTACAATGAGCAGTTCTTC. The variable domain in full, completed from reference TRBV18 and TRBJ2-1, reads NAGVMQNPRHLVRRRGQEARLRCSPMKGHSHVYWYRQLPEEGLKFMVYLQKENIIDESGMPKERFSAEFPKEGPSILRIQQVVRGDSAAYFCASSLVSLAGVGYNEQFFGPGTRLTVL.